This T cell receptor (beta chain) was identified during a study of shared T cell receptors in the human thymus. Using immunoSEQ multiplex PCR, the repertoire was profiled, and TCRdb retains in-frame clones only, with some absent. The repertoire includes around 340,000 clones, roughly 94% of them detected once, and roughly 0.02% sits in the top ten. The CDR3 has 15 amino acids. The V end was cut by 6 bases, the J end by 6 bases, with 21 bases between. Germline V gene lookup returns CDR1 MDHEN and CDR2 SYDVKM. The receptor comes from a human donor. The chain carries TRBV28 and TRBJ2-7; D uncertain. The sequencing sample was made of thymocytes. The CDR3 nucleotides read TGTGCCAGCAGCACCCTTTCCGGTCTTGATTGCGAGCAGTACTTC. Translated, it gives CASSTLSGLDCEQYF.